In this sample, the clone carrying this T cell receptor beta chain turned up a few times. No antigen is known for it. CDR3 length equals 15 residues. CDR1 and CDR2 from the germline V gene are DFQATT and SNEGSKA (reference sequence). The germline V and J ends were trimmed by 2 bases and 4 bases, with 15 bases remaining between them. These data originate in a study of T cell repertoires in cytomegalovirus infection. Study context: Selection of CMV epitopes for the study included recently identified HLA-C-restricted and well-studied HLA-B-restricted ones. Evidence of both CMV infection and a matching HLA type came from public TCR beta signatures. Regarding the study as a whole: Dominant in the ex vivo response were TCR beta clonotypes restricted by HLA-C and specific for CMV.

One entry per CDR3 protein results from TCRdb running MiXCR on the reads. The sample has some 500,000 distinct CDR3 sequences, under 45% seen once; the top ten hold roughly 50%. The chain links TRBV20-1 to TRBJ2-1; no firm D call. The TCR was taken from a human donor in good health (CMV status not recorded). Some clones in this sample may be carry-over from other donors' samples. The sequenced sample was cultured PBMCs, obtained from culture after CMV antigen stimulation. CDR3 coding DNA: TGCAGTGCTAGAAGCACGGGCTCAGTTTACAATGAGCAGTTCTTC. Translation: CSARSTGSVYNEQFF.